This TCR beta chain comes out of a study of neoadjuvant anti-PD-1 for oral cavity cancer. Study context: Patients without progression got a fourth dose around day 43.

Produced via immunoSEQ multiplex PCR; TCRdb's table is partial and in-frame only. The data contain 12,000 to 15,000 clones, 55% to 85% of them singletons. There are 15 residues in the CDR3. Per germline, CDR1 SEHNR and CDR2 FQNEAQ (reference sequence). Trimming took off 1 base at V and 4 bases at J, with 13 bases between the two ends. These newly diagnosed stage II-IVA oral cavity squamous cell carcinoma patients had no prior systemic or radiation treatment. Cohort: HPV-negative, locally advanced oral cavity squamous cell carcinoma patients. The rearrangement uses TRBV7-9 and TRBJ1-2; D might be TRBD1 (6 bases). Sequenced material: PBMCs, taken before nivolumab (anti-PD-1) treatment. This receptor was obtained from a person aged 35 to 85 with oral cavity squamous cell carcinoma. CDR3 in amino acids: CASSLGPGESYGYTF. CDR3 bases: TGTGCCAGCAGCTTAGGCCCAGGGGAAAGCTATGGCTACACCTTC.